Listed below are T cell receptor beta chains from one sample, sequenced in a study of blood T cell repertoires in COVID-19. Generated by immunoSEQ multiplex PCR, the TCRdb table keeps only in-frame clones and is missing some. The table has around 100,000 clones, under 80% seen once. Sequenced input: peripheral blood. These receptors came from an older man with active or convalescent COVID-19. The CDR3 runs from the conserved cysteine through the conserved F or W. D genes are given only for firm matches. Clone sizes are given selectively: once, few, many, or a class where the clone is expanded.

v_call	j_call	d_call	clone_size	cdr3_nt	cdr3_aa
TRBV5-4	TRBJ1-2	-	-	TGTGCCAGCATGCCGGACAGCAACTATGGCTACACCTTC	CASMPDSNYGYTF
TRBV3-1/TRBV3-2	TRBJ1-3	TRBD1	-	TGTGCCAGCAGTTTTGGGACAGCTACTGGAAACACCATATATTTT	CASSFGTATGNTIYF
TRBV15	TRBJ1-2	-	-	TGTGCCACCAGCAGTGCGGGACGCATGAGGAACTATGGCTACACCTTC	CATSSAGRMRNYGYTF
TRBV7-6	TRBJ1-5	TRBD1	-	TGTGCCAGCAGCTTAGGACAGGGAAAGGTTCAGCCCCAGCATTTT	CASSLGQGKVQPQHF
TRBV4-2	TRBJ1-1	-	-	TGTGCCAGCAGCCAAGGGCGGGTGAACACTGAAGCTTTCTTT	CASSQGRVNTEAFF
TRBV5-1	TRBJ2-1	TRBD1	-	TGCGCCAGCAGCGCTGGGACAGGGGCTGTGGATGAGCAGTTCTTC	CASSAGTGAVDEQFF
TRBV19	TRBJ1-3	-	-	TGTGCCAGTAGTCTTCTCGGCGGCTCTGGAAACACCATATATTTT	CASSLLGGSGNTIYF
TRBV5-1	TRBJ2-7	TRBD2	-	TGCGCCAGCAGCCCGCGGACTAGCGGGGGGGAATACGAGCAGTACTTC	CASSPRTSGGEYEQYF
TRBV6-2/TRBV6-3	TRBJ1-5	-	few	TGTGCCAGCAGTTACTACGCAGGCAATCAGCCCCAGCATTTT	CASSYYAGNQPQHF
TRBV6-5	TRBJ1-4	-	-	TGTGCCAGCAGCCCCGACGGGAATGAAAAACTGTTTTTT	CASSPDGNEKLFF
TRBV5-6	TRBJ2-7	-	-	TGTGCCAGCAGCTTGGCGCCAGCCTACGAGCAGTACTTC	CASSLAPAYEQYF
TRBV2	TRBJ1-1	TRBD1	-	TGTGCCAGCAGTGAGTACAGGGGGCTTGAAGCTTTCTTT	CASSEYRGLEAFF
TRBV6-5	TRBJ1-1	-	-	TGTGCCAGCAGTTTTTCTGAACAGGGAACTGAAGCTTTCTTT	CASSFSEQGTEAFF
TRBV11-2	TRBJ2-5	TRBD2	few	TGTGCCAGCAGCTTAGCCCTCGCATATAGCGGGAGTAGACAAGAGACCCAGTACTTC	CASSLALAYSGSRQETQYF
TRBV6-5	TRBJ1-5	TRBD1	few	TGTGCCAGCAGGCGGGACAGGAGCAATCAGCCCCAGCATTTT	CASRRDRSNQPQHF
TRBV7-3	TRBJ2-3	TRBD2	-	TGTGCCAGCAGCTTAACGGGAGGGGTAACAGATACGCAGTATTTT	CASSLTGGVTDTQYF
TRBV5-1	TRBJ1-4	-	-	TGCGCCAGCAGCTTAAGGGGCCGACTGTTTTTT	CASSLRGRLFF
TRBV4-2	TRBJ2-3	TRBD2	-	TGTGCCAGCAGCCCATCGCTAGCGGATAGCACAGATACGCAGTATTTT	CASSPSLADSTDTQYF
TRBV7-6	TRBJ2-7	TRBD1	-	TGTGCCAGCAGCTTACTGGACAGGGTAAGCTCCTACGAGCAGTACTTC	CASSLLDRVSSYEQYF
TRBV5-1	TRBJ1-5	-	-	TGCGCCTGCAGTGGACAGAACTTCAATCAGCCCCAGCATTTT	CACSGQNFNQPQHF
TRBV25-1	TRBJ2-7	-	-	TGTGCCAGAGGAAGGGACTGCTCTTCCTACGAGCAGTACTTC	CARGRDCSSYEQYF
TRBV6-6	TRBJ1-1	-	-	TGTGCCAGCACCTCGTCTGACAGATTGGGAGCTTTCTTT	CASTSSDRLGAFF
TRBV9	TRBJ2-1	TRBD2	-	TGTGCCAGCAGCTCCCGACTAGCGGCCTACAATGAGCAGTTCTTC	CASSSRLAAYNEQFF
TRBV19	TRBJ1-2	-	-	TGTGCCAGTAGTATAGGAGCTAACTATGGCTACACCTTC	CASSIGANYGYTF
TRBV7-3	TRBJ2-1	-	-	TGTGCCAGCAGCTTAGTAGCAGAGACTTACAATGAGCAGTTCTTC	CASSLVAETYNEQFF
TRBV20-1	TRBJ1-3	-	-	TGCAGTGCTAGTCTAGACTCTGGAAACACCATATATTTT	CSASLDSGNTIYF
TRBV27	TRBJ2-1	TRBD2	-	TGTGCCAGCAGTCAACGGGCGGGAGGGCCGATTAATGAGCAGTTCTTC	CASSQRAGGPINEQFF
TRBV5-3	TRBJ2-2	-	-	TGTGCCAGAAGCTTGGCGGGAGACACCGGGGAGCTGTTTTTT	CARSLAGDTGELFF
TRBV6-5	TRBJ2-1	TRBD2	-	TGTGCCAGCAGTTACTCTCTAGCGGGAGCTCATGAGCAGTTCTTC	CASSYSLAGAHEQFF
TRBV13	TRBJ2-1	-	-	TGTGCCAGCAGCGCCGCCCAGGGAAGAAGGGCCTATGAGCAGTTCTTC	CASSAAQGRRAYEQFF
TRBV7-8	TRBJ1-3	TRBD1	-	TGTGCCAGCAGCCTAGGACAGGGTGGAAACACCATATATTTT	CASSLGQGGNTIYF
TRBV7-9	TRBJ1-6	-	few	TGTGCCAGCAGCTTGGAACAGTATAATTCACCCCTCCACTTT	CASSLEQYNSPLHF
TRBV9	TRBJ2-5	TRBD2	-	TGTGCCAGCAGCGTAGTTGCTAGCGGGGGGGCCGGGACCCAGTACTTC	CASSVVASGGAGTQYF
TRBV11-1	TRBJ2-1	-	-	TGTGCCAGCAGAATCGACAAACCTCCCTACAATGAGCAGTTCTTC	CASRIDKPPYNEQFF
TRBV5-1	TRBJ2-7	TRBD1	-	TGCGCCAGCACCGAAGCCTCAGGGGGCAGCTACGAGCAGTACTTC	CASTEASGGSYEQYF
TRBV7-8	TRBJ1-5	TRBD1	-	TGTGCCAGCAGCTCGGGACAGCCCAATCAGCCCCAGCATTTT	CASSSGQPNQPQHF
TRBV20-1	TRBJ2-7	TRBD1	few	TGCAGTGCTAGTCCAGGGGGTTACGAGCAGTACTTC	CSASPGGYEQYF
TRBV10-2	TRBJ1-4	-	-	TGCGCCAGCTTGGACAGATCTAGTAATGAAAAACTGTTTTTT	CASLDRSSNEKLFF
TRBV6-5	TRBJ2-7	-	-	TGTGCCAGCCGGACACGGAGCTCCTACGAGCAGTACTTC	CASRTRSSYEQYF
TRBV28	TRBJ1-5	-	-	TGTGCCAGCACGAGCAATCAGCCCCAGCATTTT	CASTSNQPQHF
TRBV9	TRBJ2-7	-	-	TGTGCCAGCAGCGTAGCTACTGGTGGGGGCCCCTACGAGCAGTACTTC	CASSVATGGGPYEQYF
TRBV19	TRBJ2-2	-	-	TGTGCCAGTCAGGGGAACACCGGGGAGCTGTTTTTT	CASQGNTGELFF
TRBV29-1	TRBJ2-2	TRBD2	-	TGCAGCGTCACCCCTAGCGGGGGTTACCTCACCGGGGAGCTGTTTTTT	CSVTPSGGYLTGELFF
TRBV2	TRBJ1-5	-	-	TGTGCCAGCAGCGTGATGGCCCAGAACAATCAGCCCCAGCATTTT	CASSVMAQNNQPQHF
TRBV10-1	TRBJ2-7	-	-	TGCGCCAGCAGTGAGAGGAGGGCGGGTGGCGAGCAGTACTTC	CASSERRAGGEQYF
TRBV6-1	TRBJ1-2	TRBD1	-	TGTGCCAGCAGTGAACCGGGACAGGGTCATTATGGCTACACCTTC	CASSEPGQGHYGYTF
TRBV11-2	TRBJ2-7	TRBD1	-	TGTGCCAGCAGCTTAGTGGGCGACAGGGCCTACGAGCAGTACTTC	CASSLVGDRAYEQYF
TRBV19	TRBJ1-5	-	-	TGTGCCAGTAAAGGGGGTCAGGGAGGCAATCAGCCCCAGCATTTT	CASKGGQGGNQPQHF
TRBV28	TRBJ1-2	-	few	TGTGCCAGCAGTTTACCGGGATATGGCTACACCTTC	CASSLPGYGYTF
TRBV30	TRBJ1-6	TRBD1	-	TGTGCCCGCAGGACAGGAGGAGTGGATAATTCACCCCTCCACTTT	CARRTGGVDNSPLHF